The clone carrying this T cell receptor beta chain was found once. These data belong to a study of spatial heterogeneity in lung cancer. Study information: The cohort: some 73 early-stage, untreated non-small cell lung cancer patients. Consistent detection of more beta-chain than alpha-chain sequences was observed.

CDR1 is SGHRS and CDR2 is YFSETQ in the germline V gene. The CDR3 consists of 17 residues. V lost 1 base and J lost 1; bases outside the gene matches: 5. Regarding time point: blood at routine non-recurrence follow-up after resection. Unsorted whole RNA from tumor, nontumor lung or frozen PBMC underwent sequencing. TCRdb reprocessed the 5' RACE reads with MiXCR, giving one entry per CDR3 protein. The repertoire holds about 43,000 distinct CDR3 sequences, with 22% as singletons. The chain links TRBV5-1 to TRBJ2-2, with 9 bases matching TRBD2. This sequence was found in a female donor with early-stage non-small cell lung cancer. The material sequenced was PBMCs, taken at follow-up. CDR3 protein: CASSLTSGPLNTGELFF. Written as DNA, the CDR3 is TGCGCCAGCAGCTTGACTAGCGGGCCTCTGAACACCGGGGAGCTGTTTTTT.